Each of the 11 T cell receptor beta chains below was sequenced from the same sample in a study of T-cell memory formation after mild COVID-19. TCRdb used MiXCR to reprocess the 5' RACE reads, holding one entry per CDR3 protein. In the table there are hundreds of thousands of distinct CDR3 sequences, about 18% of which are singletons. The sequencing sample was made of PBMCs or a T cell subset sorted from them (not recorded which). The receptors derive from an adult woman who had mild COVID-19 (a few samples of this study predate the infection). Cell type and time point are not known.

J is TRBJ1-5 and V is TRBV5-6, with D maybe TRBD1 (5 bases). Trimming took off 2 bases at V and 7 bases at J, with 13 bases between the two ends. The CDR3 runs 14 residues. Per the germline V gene, CDR1 is SGHDT and CDR2 is YYEEEE. The CDR3 loop reads CASSFSGYSQPQHF. CDR3 in DNA: TGTGCCAGCAGCTTTTCAGGGTATAGCCAGCCCCAGCATTTT.

The V gene is TRBV7-8, the J gene TRBJ2-1, with 7 bases aligning to TRBD2. V trimming: 5 bases; J trimming: 6 bases; junction bases outside the gene matches: 10. CDR3 size: 15 residues. Germline V CDR1 and CDR2: SGHVS, FQNEAQ. The CDR3 protein is CASSRRTSSLNEQFF. The CDR3 DNA reads as TGTGCCAGCAGCCGACGGACTAGTTCTCTCAATGAGCAGTTCTTC. The whole variable domain, remainder taken from reference TRBV7-8 and TRBJ2-1, is GAGVSQSPRYKVAKRGQDVALRCDPISGHVSLFWYQQALGQGPEFLTYFQNEAQLDKSGLPSDRFFAERPEGSVSTLKIQRTQQEDSAVYLCASSRRTSSLNEQFFGPGTRLTVL.

This clonotype was observed a handful of times. V usage is TRBV20-1 and J usage is TRBJ2-3; possible D gene TRBD2, 6 bases. This CDR3 region has 14 residues. Trimming took off 4 bases at V and 4 bases at J, with 15 bases between the two ends. Germline V gene sequence: CDR1 DFQATT, CDR2 SNEGSKA (reference sequence). CDR3 bases: TGCAGTGCTAAAAGATCAGCGGGCTCAGATACGCAGTATTTT. It yields the protein CSAKRSAGSDTQYF.

The V and J genes are TRBV24-1 and TRBJ2-5; D gene ambiguous. Germline CDR1 and CDR2: KGHDR and SFDVKD. V was cut by 0 bases and J by 6 bases, with 10 bases left in between. This CDR3 contains 14 residues. The CDR3 spells CATSDLRPPKTQYF. CDR3 nucleotides: TGTGCCACCAGTGATTTGAGGCCCCCGAAGACCCAGTACTTC.

Only a few counts were recorded for this clonotype. In nucleotides, the CDR3 is TGTGCCAGCAGCCCACTAAGGGGGACAGGACAATACGAGCAGTACTTC. It is translated as CASSPLRGTGQYEQYF. The chain combines TRBV9 with TRBJ2-7; TRBD1 matches 8 bases. The CDR3 has 16 residues. The V gene end was trimmed by 4 bases and the J gene end by 4 bases; junction bases not matched to a gene: 13. The germline CDR1 and CDR2 sequences are SGDLS and YYNGEE.

This clonotype appeared a few times. The rearrangement links TRBV20-1 to TRBJ2-1; TRBD2 matches at 12 bases. CDR3 size: 16 residues. The ends lost 3 bases at V and 8 bases at J; junction bases unmatched: 11. Germline V gene lookup returns CDR1 DFQATT and CDR2 SNEGSKA (reference sequence). Here the CDR3 reads CSASLAGGRGFHEQFF. The DNA for the CDR3 is TGCAGTGCTAGCCTAGCGGGAGGGAGGGGGTTTCATGAGCAGTTCTTC.

The genes are TRBV12-3 or TRBV12-4 and TRBJ2-5, with TRBD2 identical over 8 bases. V gave up 6 bases and J gave up 2 bases; unmatched junction bases: 2. This CDR3 has 13 amino acids. The CDR3 region has the DNA TGTGCCAGCAGGACTAGCGTTCAAGAGACCCAGTACTTC. It is translated as CASRTSVQETQYF.

In this sample, this clonotype turned up a few times. This sequence joins TRBV14 and TRBJ2-7; no clear D gene. Germline assignment: CDR1 SGHDN and CDR2 FVKESK. The CDR3 has 15 residues. V gave up 3 bases and J gave up 1 base, with 13 bases separating them. The CDR3 DNA is TGTGCCAGCAGCCACCCTGCATTGGGGTCCTACGAGCAGTACTTC. Protein sequence: CASSHPALGSYEQYF.

The chain recombines TRBV5-1 with TRBJ2-1, with D possibly TRBD1 on 6 matching bases. The CDR3 runs 12 residues. V lost 3 bases, J lost 8 bases, and 9 bases lay in between. Per the germline V gene, CDR1 is SGHRS and CDR2 is YFSETQ. In DNA form, the CDR3 reads TGCGCCAGCAGCTCATGGGGGCATGAGCAGTTCTTC. Its protein is CASSSWGHEQFF.

V is TRBV28 and J is TRBJ2-7, with 9 bases that match TRBD2. V shed 6 bases, J shed 4 bases, and the junction held 13 bases outside the gene matches. CDR3 length: 16 amino acids. CDR1 is MDHEN, CDR2 SYDVKM, per germline. CDR3 sequence: CASRSKRLAEIYEQYF. The CDR3, as DNA: TGTGCCAGCAGATCTAAGAGACTAGCGGAAATATACGAGCAGTACTTC.

The CDR3 coding sequence is TGCAGTGCTAGTTTGAGGACAGGGATTAACTATGGCTACACCTTC. Protein product: CSASLRTGINYGYTF. This rearrangement joins TRBV20-1 to TRBJ1-2; TRBD1 matches at 8 bases. The V segment lost 3 bases and the J segment 1 base; nucleotides outside the gene matches: 7. The length of the CDR3 is 15 residues. Germline loops: CDR1 DFQATT, CDR2 SNEGSKA (reference sequence).